The 24 T cell receptor beta chains presented below share a single source sample, sequenced in a study of blood T cell repertoires in COVID-19. The data were produced by immunoSEQ multiplex PCR, yet TCRdb's version contains in-frame clones alone and is incomplete. Among approximately 340,000 clones listed, roughly 92% were seen once. Material for sequencing was PBMCs or T cells enriched from blood (not recorded which). The receptors shown here come from a woman between 35 and 50 years old who had been exposed to COVID-19.

This chain uses TRBV10-3 with TRBJ1-3, with unresolved D. The CDR3 extends over 14 amino acids. With 3 bases removed from V and 4 bases from J, the gap between germline ends came to 10 bases. CDR1 and CDR2 (germline): ENHRY, SYGVKD. CDR3 nucleotides: TGTGCCATCAGTGAAACGGGGATGGGAAACACCATATATTTT. Protein product: CAISETGMGNTIYF.

The chain joins TRBV6-5 to TRBJ1-3; maybe TRBD1 (6 bases). V lost 6 bases and J 3 bases, leaving 15 bases between the germline ends. The CDR3 length is 15 residues. CDR1 is MNHEY, CDR2 SVGAGI, per germline. The CDR3 spells CASSYLGGGGNTIYF. Written as DNA, the CDR3 is TGTGCCAGCAGCTACCTAGGGGGGGGTGGAAACACCATATATTTT.

The CDR3 coding sequence is TGTGCCAGCAGCCCCATCCAGGGAAAAGGACAGCCCCAGCATTTT. This gives the protein CASSPIQGKGQPQHF. The rearrangement uses TRBV11-2 and TRBJ1-5; weak D call: TRBD1 (5 bases). V lost 5 bases to trimming and J lost 7 bases, with 18 bases between them. Germline V gives CDR1 SGHAT, CDR2 FQNNGV. The CDR3 has 15 amino acids.

This clone was seen just once. This chain links TRBV6-6 with TRBJ1-1, with no clear D. This CDR3 spans 15 amino acids. The ends were cut back, 6 bases at V and 0 bases at J, with 14 bases in the middle. From germline, CDR1 is MNHNY and CDR2 SVGAGI (reference sequence). The DNA of the CDR3 is TGTGCCAGCAGACCTCCCCGGGGATTGAACACTGAAGCTTTCTTT. As protein: CASRPPRGLNTEAFF.

This clone was observed a single time. The rearrangement uses TRBV6-5 and TRBJ1-3; D is uncertain. The CDR3 is made up of 13 amino acids. Germline CDR1 MNHEY, CDR2 SVGAGI. Trimming removed 8 bases at V and 4 bases at J, with 12 bases between. The CDR3 reads CASAERSGNTIYF. The CDR3 DNA is TGTGCCAGCGCCGAGAGGTCCGGAAACACCATATATTTT.

The chain is built from TRBV7-9 and TRBJ2-2, with D maybe TRBD2 (5 bases). Trimming removed 1 base from V and 5 bases from J, with 11 bases in between. The CDR3 contains 15 residues. CDR1 and CDR2 from the germline V gene are SEHNR and FQNEAQ (reference sequence). This CDR3 reads CASSLGGLQTGELFF. The CDR3 DNA reads TGTGCCAGCAGCTTAGGCGGGCTGCAGACCGGGGAGCTGTTTTTT.

J is TRBJ1-1 and V is TRBV9; D remains ambiguous. V was shortened by 0 bases and J by 4 bases, with 7 bases between the two germline ends. The germline gives CDR1 SGDLS, CDR2 YYNGEE. The CDR3 has 13 residues. The CDR3 nucleotides read TGTGCCAGCAGCGTAGTCGGGTTCACTGAAGCTTTCTTT. This codes for CASSVVGFTEAFF.

The chain combines TRBV19 with TRBJ2-1; 8 bases agree with TRBD2. The CDR3 contains 16 residues. The ends lost 3 bases at V and 7 bases at J; junction bases unmatched: 11. Per the germline V gene, CDR1 is LNHDA and CDR2 is SQIVND (reference sequence). CDR3 loop: CASSIRRGGQVNEQFF. The CDR3 DNA reads as TGTGCCAGTAGTATCCGCCGGGGGGGCCAAGTTAATGAGCAGTTCTTC.

The chain is built from TRBV2 and TRBJ1-1, with D unclear. Germline values: CDR1 SNHLY, CDR2 FYNNEI. The CDR3 length is 15 residues. Deletions cut 11 bases from V and 1 base from J, with 20 bases between. CDR3 DNA sequence: TGTGCCCTAGTGAAGTGGCCGATCAGGAACACTGAAGCTTTCTTT. Translated, it gives CALVKWPIRNTEAFF. Full variable domain (remainder filled in from reference TRBV2 and TRBJ1-1): EPEVTQTPSHQVTQMGQEVILRCVPISNHLYFYWYRQILGQKVEFLVSFYNNEISEKSEIFDDQFSVERPDGSNFTLKIRSTKLEDSAMYFCALVKWPIRNTEAFFGQGTRLTVV.

V is TRBV5-6 and J is TRBJ2-7; D is possibly TRBD1 (6 bases). With 2 bases removed from V and 4 bases from J, the gap between germline ends came to 28 bases. Germline assignment: CDR1 SGHDT and CDR2 YYEEEE. CDR3 length equals 19 residues. The CDR3 loop reads CASSFWRIVPQGNWYEQYF. As DNA, the CDR3 is TGTGCCAGCAGCTTCTGGCGAATTGTTCCTCAGGGGAACTGGTACGAGCAGTACTTC.

V gene TRBV3-1 (or the pseudogene TRBV3-2) combines with J gene TRBJ1-2; a weak D match, TRBD1 (6 bases). The CDR3 contains 15 residues. The V gene lost 4 bases and the J gene lost 3 bases, with 15 bases spanning the gap. Germline loops: CDR1 LGHDT, CDR2 YNNKEL (reference sequence). Written as DNA, the CDR3 is TGTGCCAGCAGCCCCCAGGACAGTCCTTACTATGGCTACACCTTC. Its translation: CASSPQDSPYYGYTF.

The chain links TRBV3-1 (or the pseudogene TRBV3-2) to TRBJ2-7, with D possibly being TRBD2 (6 bases). The CDR3 runs 16 residues. CDR1 is LGHDT, CDR2 YNNKEL, per germline (reference sequence). V was pared by 5 bases and J by 4 bases, with 21 bases between. CDR3 DNA: TGTGCCAGCAGCTCGCGGGGCGGGACCTCCTTATACGAGCAGTACTTC. This translates into CASSSRGGTSLYEQYF.

The chain carries TRBV19 and TRBJ1-6; 7 nucleotides line up with TRBD1. CDR1 and CDR2 (germline): LNHDA, SQIVND (reference sequence). The V and J ends lost 1 base and 6 bases, in that order; junction bases with no gene match: 6. The CDR3 length is 16 residues. Here the CDR3 reads CASSIVGTATNSPLHF. For the CDR3, the DNA is TGTGCCAGTAGTATAGTAGGGACAGCGACTAATTCACCCCTCCACTTT.

This clone was found once. The genes are TRBV19 and TRBJ1-1; TRBD1 is a possible D gene (5 bases). The CDR3 spans 18 residues. V was shortened by 2 bases and J by 5 bases, with 24 bases between the two germline ends. The germline gives CDR1 LNHDA, CDR2 SQIVND (reference sequence). DNA for the CDR3: TGTGCCAGTAGTATAAAAGGTAGGGGAGGAGGCTTTAGGACTGAAGCTTTCTTT. This codes for CASSIKGRGGGFRTEAFF.

The chain combines TRBV10-2 with TRBJ2-2; D may be TRBD1 (6 bases). The ends were cut back, 3 bases at V and 6 bases at J, with 23 bases in the middle. CDR1 and CDR2 (germline): WSHSY, SAAADI. This CDR3 has 18 amino acids. Here the CDR3 reads CASSDNGALQGDPGELFF. The CDR3, as DNA: TGCGCCAGCAGTGATAATGGGGCACTACAGGGAGACCCCGGGGAGCTGTTTTTT.

The chain links TRBV7-2 to TRBJ1-2, with 7 positions matching TRBD1. Germline assignment: CDR1 SGHTA and CDR2 FQGNSA. This CDR3 region has 13 residues. V lost 5 bases, J lost 10 bases, and 10 bases stayed unmatched. The CDR3: CASSGTGQLSYTF. In DNA form, the CDR3 reads TGTGCCAGCAGCGGAACGGGACAGCTTTCCTACACCTTC.

V and J are TRBV19 and TRBJ2-7; possibly TRBD1 for D (6 bases). V was cut by 4 bases and J by 3 bases, with 13 bases left in between. The V gene's germline CDR1 is LNHDA and CDR2 SQIVND (reference sequence). The CDR3 consists of 14 residues. The CDR3 protein is CASSKTGSHYEQYF. The CDR3, as DNA: TGTGCCAGTAGTAAAACAGGGTCGCACTACGAGCAGTACTTC. Full variable domain (outside the CDR3, taken from reference TRBV19 and TRBJ2-7): DGGITQSPKYLFRKEGQNVTLSCEQNLNHDAMYWYRQDPGQGLRLIYYSQIVNDFQKGDIAEGYSVSREKKESFPLTVTSAQKNPTAFYLCASSKTGSHYEQYFGPGTRLTVT.

This clone was seen a few times. The CDR3 is CASSYSEGSNYGYTF. In DNA, the CDR3 is TGTGCCAGCAGTTACTCGGAGGGCTCTAACTATGGCTACACCTTC. The V and J genes are TRBV6-5 and TRBJ1-2; no reliable D call. Looked up from germline, CDR1 is MNHEY and CDR2 is SVGAGI. This CDR3 is 15 amino acids long. Trimming took off 0 bases at V and 0 bases at J, with 8 bases between the two ends.

This rearrangement joins TRBV11-3 to TRBJ1-3; a weak D match, TRBD1 (5 bases). V was clipped by 3 bases and J by 2 bases, with 11 bases between them. The CDR3 is made up of 15 amino acids. Germline V CDR1 and CDR2: SGHNT, YENEEA. The CDR3 sequence: CASSFGGAPGNTIYF. The CDR3 DNA is TGTGCCAGCAGCTTTGGAGGGGCACCTGGAAACACCATATATTTT.

V gene TRBV19 combines with J gene TRBJ1-4; the match to TRBD1 covers 8 bases. The V and J ends lost 5 bases and 11 bases, in that order; junction bases with no gene match: 7. CDR1 is LNHDA, CDR2 SQIVND, per germline (reference sequence). This CDR3 region has 13 residues. The CDR3 sequence: CASSLPTGEKLFF. The CDR3 DNA is TGTGCCAGTAGTCTCCCGACAGGGGAGAAACTGTTTTTT.

The V gene is TRBV5-1, the J gene TRBJ1-2; 7 nucleotides agree with TRBD1. This CDR3 comprises 14 residues. Trimming at V came to 3 bases and at J to 6 bases, leaving 8 bases not matched to a gene. The germline gives CDR1 SGHRS, CDR2 YFSETQ. CDR3 in DNA: TGCGCCAGCAGCTCGGGCGACAGGGTAAATGGCTACACCTTC. This encodes CASSSGDRVNGYTF.

This clone was counted a single time. The chain has TRBV5-1 and TRBJ1-1, with 8 nucleotides matching TRBD1. Per the germline V gene, CDR1 is SGHRS and CDR2 is YFSETQ. The CDR3 extends over 14 amino acids. V shed 4 bases and J 1 base; nucleotides not matched to a gene: 3. The CDR3 sequence is CASSNGQGNTEAFF. The CDR3 region has the DNA TGCGCCAGCAGCAACGGACAGGGGAACACTGAAGCTTTCTTT.

The rearrangement joins TRBV3-1 (or the pseudogene TRBV3-2) to TRBJ1-3; 7 bases are a match to TRBD1. In germline, CDR1 is LGHDT, CDR2 YNNKEL (reference sequence). There are 16 residues in the CDR3. V was pared by 4 bases and J by 0 bases, with 6 bases of the junction left unmatched. The CDR3 here is CASSPLDRASGNTIYF. The CDR3 nucleotides are TGTGCCAGCAGCCCCCTCGACAGGGCCTCTGGAAACACCATATATTTT.

The V call is TRBV3-1 (or the pseudogene TRBV3-2), the J call TRBJ1-2, with D possibly TRBD1 on 6 matching bases. Trimming shortened V by 3 bases and J by 0 bases, and 11 bases separated the two germline ends. This CDR3 has 15 residues. Germline loops: CDR1 LGHDT, CDR2 YNNKEL (reference sequence). The CDR3 DNA reads as TGTGCCAGCAGCCACCACAGGGAGACTAACTATGGCTACACCTTC. This codes for CASSHHRETNYGYTF.